The 26 T cell receptor beta chains in this list originate from one sample, sequenced in a study of blood T cell repertoires in COVID-19. The assay was immunoSEQ multiplex PCR, and TCRdb's table has in-frame clones only and misses some. The sample has fewer than 300,000 clones; under 95% are singletons. The sample was PBMCs or T cells enriched from blood (not recorded which). These receptor sequences come from a middle-aged woman with acute COVID-19.

CDR3 coding DNA: TGCGCCAGCAGCCAAGAACAGGGCAATCAGCCCCAGCATTTT. Its translation is CASSQEQGNQPQHF. The chain couples TRBV4-3 to TRBJ1-5, with D perhaps TRBD1 (5 bases). The CDR3 loop spans 14 amino acids. The germline V gene has CDR1 LGHNA and CDR2 YSLEER. Trimming shortened V by 0 bases and J by 2 bases, and 5 bases separated the two germline ends.

The chain employs TRBV9 and TRBJ1-2; 7 bases agree with TRBD1. Trimming at V came to 0 bases and at J to 6 bases, leaving 8 bases not matched to a gene. The CDR3 is 15 amino acids. Germline V gene sequence: CDR1 SGDLS, CDR2 YYNGEE. The CDR3: CASSVAPTGEDGYTF. The CDR3 nucleotides read TGTGCCAGCAGCGTAGCCCCTACAGGGGAGGATGGCTACACCTTC.

The chain is built from TRBV7-6 and TRBJ2-2; 11 bases are a match to TRBD2. The CDR3 has 15 amino acids. CDR1 and CDR2 from the germline V gene are SGHVS and FNYEAQ. The ends lost 4 bases at V and 7 bases at J; junction bases unmatched: 5. The CDR3 is CASSSSGGHGGELFF. In DNA form, the CDR3 reads TGTGCCAGCAGCTCTAGCGGGGGGCACGGCGGGGAGCTGTTTTTT.

The rearrangement links TRBV14 to TRBJ1-6; 9 bases align to TRBD1. CDR1 is SGHDN and CDR2 is FVKESK in the germline V gene. Losses at the gene ends were 0 bases for V and 7 bases for J; bases not matched to a gene: 4. There are 16 residues in the CDR3. The CDR3 sequence: CASSQELGTGNSPLHF. The CDR3 nucleotides read TGTGCCAGCAGCCAAGAATTAGGGACAGGGAATTCACCCCTCCACTTT.

V gene TRBV25-1 combines with J gene TRBJ1-4; possibly TRBD1 for D (6 bases). This CDR3 comprises 14 residues. Trimming shortened V by 8 bases and J by 7 bases, and 17 bases separated the two germline ends. CDR1 and CDR2 (germline): MGHDK, SYGVNS. CDR3 coding DNA: TGTGCCAGCTCGACAGGCGCCTTGGGTGAAAAACTGTTTTTT. Protein product: CASSTGALGEKLFF. The entire variable domain, with the rest obtained from reference TRBV25-1 and TRBJ1-4, is as follows: EADIYQTPRYLVIGTGKKITLECSQTMGHDKMYWYQQDPGMELHLIHYSYGVNSTEKGDLSSESTVSRIRTEHFPLTLESARPSHTSQYLCASSTGALGEKLFFGSGTQLSVL.

The chain links TRBV15 to TRBJ2-7; D is unresolved. The ends were cut back, 8 bases at V and 0 bases at J, with 17 bases in the middle. The CDR3 is made up of 15 amino acids. Germline loops: CDR1 LNHNV, CDR2 YYDKDF (reference sequence). Here the CDR3 reads CATARDRQLSYEQYF. DNA of the CDR3: TGTGCCACCGCCAGAGACCGCCAACTCTCCTACGAGCAGTACTTC.

The chain carries TRBV3-1 (or the pseudogene TRBV3-2) and TRBJ1-2; D possibly corresponds to TRBD1 (5 bases). The CDR3 spans 14 residues. The germline gives CDR1 LGHDT, CDR2 YNNKEL (reference sequence). V shed 4 bases and J shed 8 bases, with 17 bases lying between them. The CDR3 sequence is CASSLGTVGGGYTF. For the CDR3, the DNA is TGTGCCAGCAGCCTTGGGACTGTCGGAGGAGGCTACACCTTC.

The J gene is TRBJ1-2, the V gene TRBV6-2 or TRBV6-3; D gene unclear. This CDR3 is built from 14 residues. Trimming left V 1 base short and J 4 bases short, with 10 bases between. Germline CDR1 is MNHEY and CDR2 is SVGEGT. The CDR3 nucleotides read TGTGCCAGCAGTTACTATGGGAGCAGCTATGGCTACACCTTC. Protein sequence: CASSYYGSSYGYTF.

This rearrangement joins TRBV18 to TRBJ1-1; D is unclear. CDR1 and CDR2 (germline): KGHSH, LQKENI. Trimming took off 1 base at V and 2 bases at J, with 14 bases between the two ends. The CDR3 is 16 amino acids. CDR3 bases: TGTGCCAGCTCACCACTCACCTCCGGGGTCAACACTGAAGCTTTCTTT. It encodes CASSPLTSGVNTEAFF.

The chain recombines TRBV27 with TRBJ1-2, with TRBD1 matching 7 bases. The V and J ends lost 8 bases and 4 bases, in that order; junction bases with no gene match: 10. The CDR3 contains 14 residues. Germline V lookup: CDR1 MNHEY, CDR2 SMNVEV (reference sequence). CDR3: CASGNPTGTYGYTF. The CDR3 nucleotides read TGTGCCAGCGGGAATCCGACAGGGACCTATGGCTACACCTTC.

The genes are TRBV7-2 and TRBJ2-1, with D perhaps matching TRBD2 (5 bases). The CDR3 is 15 amino acids. CDR1 and CDR2 from the germline V gene are SGHTA and FQGNSA. With 3 bases removed from V and 0 bases from J, the gap between germline ends came to 9 bases. In DNA form, the CDR3 reads TGTGCCAGCAGCTTTCAAGGGAGCTCCTACAATGAGCAGTTCTTC. Its protein product is CASSFQGSSYNEQFF.

This clone appeared a single time. Other nucleotide sequences from this sample produce the same CDR3. J is TRBJ1-2 and V is TRBV5-5, with 7 bases aligning to TRBD1. CDR3 length: 13 amino acids. Germline lookup yields CDR1 SGHKS and CDR2 YYEKEE (reference sequence). The J segment lost 2 bases and the V segment lost 3 bases, leaving 1 base of the junction unmatched. This CDR3 reads CASSSTGNYGYTF. The DNA of the CDR3 is TGTGCCAGCAGCTCGACAGGGAACTATGGCTACACCTTC. The full variable domain, its missing parts supplied by reference TRBV5-5 and TRBJ1-2, is DAGVTQSPTHLIKTRGQQVTLRCSPISGHKSVSWYQQVLGQGPQFIFQYYEKEERGRGNFPDRFSARQFPNYSSELNVNALLLGDSALYLCASSSTGNYGYTFGSGTRLTVV.

The V gene is TRBV28, the J gene TRBJ1-2; D is undetermined. The germline V gene encodes CDR1 MDHEN and CDR2 SYDVKM. Trimming took off 5 bases at V and 4 bases at J, with 11 bases between the two ends. The CDR3 is 13 amino acids. The CDR3 sequence: CASSPTSGYGYTF. The CDR3 coding sequence is TGTGCCAGCAGTCCGACCTCGGGCTATGGCTACACCTTC.

The chain has TRBV2 and TRBJ1-5, with D possibly matching TRBD1 (6 bases). This CDR3 contains 13 residues. Germline V lookup: CDR1 SNHLY, CDR2 FYNNEI. V was trimmed by 7 bases and J by 2 bases, leaving 9 bases between them. The CDR3: CASMTGRNQPQHF. DNA for the CDR3: TGTGCCAGCATGACAGGACGCAATCAGCCCCAGCATTTT.

This clone showed up just once. This chain uses TRBV28 with TRBJ1-4; 10 bases line up with TRBD1. The CDR3 has 14 residues. The V gene's germline CDR1 is MDHEN and CDR2 SYDVKM. The J segment lost 6 bases and the V segment lost 6 bases, leaving 4 bases of the junction unmatched. The CDR3 coding sequence is TGTGCCAGCAGCCAGACAGGGGGCGATGAAAAACTGTTTTTT. Translation: CASSQTGGDEKLFF. The variable domain in full, with the rest retrieved from reference TRBV28 and TRBJ1-4, is DVKVTQSSRYLVKRTGEKVFLECVQDMDHENMFWYRQDPGLGLRLIYFSYDVKMKEKGDIPEGYSVSREKKERFSLILESASTNQTSMYLCASSQTGGDEKLFFGSGTQLSVL.

The V gene is TRBV5-1, the J gene TRBJ1-5; possible D gene TRBD1, 5 bases. Looked up from germline, CDR1 is SGHRS and CDR2 is YFSETQ. The CDR3 is 14 residues long. V was cut by 4 bases and J by 6 bases, with 14 bases left in between. The CDR3 region is CASSPGGSGQPQHF. The DNA for the CDR3 is TGCGCCAGCAGCCCCGGGGGGTCGGGTCAGCCCCAGCATTTT.

V is TRBV4-1 and J is TRBJ1-1; possible D gene TRBD1, 5 bases. This CDR3 has 13 residues. Per germline, CDR1 MGHRA and CDR2 YSYEKL. V lost 0 bases and J lost 9, with 11 bases in between. The CDR3 loop is CASSQDRSGKAFF. CDR3 DNA sequence: TGCGCCAGCAGCCAAGATCGGTCAGGGAAAGCTTTCTTT.

The J gene is TRBJ2-7, the V gene TRBV19, with TRBD1 identical over 7 bases. CDR1 and CDR2 from the germline V gene are LNHDA and SQIVND (reference sequence). The CDR3 loop spans 12 amino acids. V was pared by 5 bases and J by 6 bases, with 4 bases of the junction left unmatched. CDR3 coding DNA: TGTGCCAGTAGTGCCAGGGGGTTCGAGCAGTACTTC. Translating gives CASSARGFEQYF.

The chain combines TRBV1 with TRBJ1-1; whether TRBD1, the table's D call, matches the DNA was not checked. TRBV1 is recorded as a pseudogene. There are 18 residues in the CDR3. CDR3 sequence reads: CTSSQDPRLGQGRTEAFF. CDR3 bases: TGCACCAGCAGCCAAGACCCGAGGCTGGGACAGGGGCGCACTGAAGCTTTCTTT.

The CDR3 region is CASSYRTGANSPLHF. The CDR3 DNA follows: TGTGCCAGCAGCTACCGGACAGGGGCTAATTCACCCCTCCACTTT. The chain has TRBV7-3 and TRBJ1-6, with 9 bases aligning to TRBD1. V shed 4 bases and J 6 bases; nucleotides not matched to a gene: 4. Germline V CDR1 and CDR2: SGHTA, FQGTGA. CDR3 size: 15 residues.

This chain links TRBV6-6 with TRBJ2-5; weak D call: TRBD1 (5 bases). CDR3 length: 13 amino acids. The V and J ends lost 2 bases and 5 bases respectively, with 9 bases between them. Germline V gives CDR1 MNHNY, CDR2 SVGAGI (reference sequence). The CDR3 DNA reads TGTGCCAGCAGTTACCCAGGGTCCGAGACCCAGTACTTC. It is translated as CASSYPGSETQYF.

This clone turned up a few times. The chain links TRBV5-4 to TRBJ2-7; tentatively, D is TRBD1 (5 bases). The V gene's germline CDR1 is SGHNT and CDR2 YYREEE (reference sequence). Trimming stripped 6 bases from V and 0 bases from J, with 7 bases between. The CDR3 sequence is 12 residues long. This CDR3 reads CASKGDSYEQYF. CDR3 DNA: TGTGCCAGCAAAGGGGACTCCTACGAGCAGTACTTC.

V usage is TRBV18 and J usage is TRBJ1-1; TRBD1 might be the D (6 bases). The CDR3 consists of 15 residues. V lost 4 bases to trimming and J lost 1 base, with 13 bases between them. Germline CDR1 KGHSH, CDR2 LQKENI. This chain's CDR3 is CASSRTRQENTEAFF. The CDR3 region has the DNA TGTGCCAGCTCACGAACCCGACAGGAGAACACTGAAGCTTTCTTT.

The chain joins TRBV5-1 to TRBJ1-3, with D tentatively TRBD1 (5 bases). V lost 0 bases to trimming and J lost 0 bases, with 10 bases between them. Germline CDR1 and CDR2: SGHRS and YFSETQ. The CDR3 length is 16 residues. The CDR3 sequence: CASSLVGGFSGNTIYF. The CDR3 DNA reads as TGCGCCAGCAGCTTGGTCGGGGGATTCTCTGGAAACACCATATATTTT.

The V gene is TRBV5-1, the J gene TRBJ2-7; 11 bases match TRBD1. The junction had 7 bases not matched to a gene; V was cut back by 3 bases and J by 5 bases. The CDR3 loop spans 15 amino acids. Germline CDR1 is SGHRS and CDR2 is YFSETQ. The CDR3 spells CASSSLLGQGDEQYF. The CDR3 nucleotides read TGCGCCAGCAGCTCCCTATTGGGACAGGGGGACGAGCAGTACTTC.

The chain uses TRBV6-5 and TRBJ2-7; 7 bases agree with TRBD1. This CDR3 spans 16 amino acids. Looked up from germline, CDR1 is MNHEY and CDR2 is SVGAGI. J lost 1 base, V lost 1 base, and 7 bases had no gene match. CDR3 region: CASSYFPGTVSYEQYF. The CDR3 DNA sequence: TGTGCCAGCAGTTACTTCCCCGGGACAGTTTCCTACGAGCAGTACTTC.